These T cell receptor beta chains were read from a single sample in a study of cytomegalovirus exposure and HLA in healthy donors. Some clones are missing from TCRdb's copy, which holds only in-frame ones; the method was immunoSEQ multiplex PCR. The profile shows 120,000 or so clones, around 80% of them singletons. The material sequenced was PBMCs. The receptors were gathered from a man aged 25-40 years in good health and CMV-seropositive. CDR3s include the opening cysteine and the closing phenylalanine or tryptophan. A D gene is named only where the DNA matches it firmly. Clone size is not always given. Where it is, it says once, few, many or a class for expanded clones.

>few|TRBJ1-1|TRBD1|TRBV7-8
CASSWGPGTGNTEAFF
TGTGCCAGCAGCTGGGGTCCCGGGACAGGGAACACTGAAGCTTTCTTT
>.|TRBJ1-2|TRBD1|TRBV11-2
CASSLVPRTGLYGYTF
TGTGCCAGCAGCTTAGTCCCAAGGACAGGCCTATATGGCTACACCTTC
>.|TRBJ2-7|.|TRBV10-2
CASSESDLPSEQYF
TGCGCCAGCAGTGAGTCTGACTTACCCAGCGAGCAGTACTTC
>few|TRBJ1-1|.|TRBV4-3
CASSHDGGGTEAFF
TGCGCCAGCAGCCACGACGGGGGAGGGACTGAAGCTTTCTTT
>.|TRBJ2-7|.|TRBV6-5
CASSYSYSGDEQYF
TGTGCCAGCAGTTACTCATACTCGGGAGACGAGCAGTACTTC
>.|TRBJ1-5|.|TRBV27
CASSALFGVNQPQHF
TGTGCCAGCAGTGCCCTATTCGGGGTCAATCAGCCCCAGCATTTT
>.|TRBJ1-1|TRBD1|TRBV28
CASTSGTANTEAFF
TGTGCCAGCACATCCGGGACAGCGAACACTGAAGCTTTCTTT
>.|TRBJ1-4|.|TRBV28
CASGSGNEKLFF
TGTGCCAGCGGCTCGGGAAATGAAAAACTGTTTTTT
>.|TRBJ2-3|TRBD2|TRBV13
CASSFLAVTDTQYF
TGTGCCAGCAGCTTCCTAGCGGTCACAGATACGCAGTATTTT
>.|TRBJ2-7|.|TRBV18
CASSPTEEATYEQYF
TGTGCCAGCTCACCAACAGAGGAGGCTACCTACGAGCAGTACTTC
>.|TRBJ1-2|.|TRBV6-6
CASSYQGYGYTF
TGTGCCAGCAGCTATCAGGGGTATGGCTACACCTTC
>.|TRBJ2-5|TRBD1|TRBV5-1
CASSLDRGSNRETQYF
TGCGCCAGCAGCTTGGACAGGGGGTCGAATAGAGAGACCCAGTACTTC
>.|TRBJ1-5|.|TRBV7-9
CASSPGGAGTQHF
TGTGCCAGCAGCCCGGGGGGGGCCGGGACCCAGCATTTT
>.|TRBJ1-5|.|TRBV2
CASSDDRGVTQPQHF
TGTGCCAGCAGTGACGACAGAGGCGTTACTCAGCCCCAGCATTTT
>.|TRBJ2-7|.|TRBV4-3
CASSQADRGTSGVAYEQYF
TGCGCCAGCAGCCAAGCGGACAGGGGGACTAGCGGAGTCGCCTACGAGCAGTACTTC
>.|TRBJ1-2|.|TRBV6-6
CATTGSLGVFGYTF
TGTGCCACTACAGGGTCCCTTGGTGTTTTCGGCTACACCTTC
>.|TRBJ2-1|TRBD2|TRBV5-4
CASSFTSGRGYNEQFF
TGTGCCAGCAGCTTTACTAGCGGGAGGGGTTACAATGAGCAGTTCTTC
>.|TRBJ1-5|TRBD1|TRBV6-5
CASSYDRGSNQPQHF
TGTGCCAGCAGTTACGACAGGGGATCCAATCAGCCCCAGCATTTT
>.|TRBJ2-5|.|TRBV11-2
CASSLDRSETQYF
TGTGCCAGCAGCTTAGACCGGTCGGAGACCCAGTACTTC
>.|TRBJ2-7|.|TRBV19
CASSIDSGGSTCEQYF
TGTGCCAGTAGTATAGATTCTGGGGGCAGCACCTGCGAGCAGTACTTC
>.|TRBJ2-7|TRBD2|TRBV7-2
CASSLAPVLAGGGQYF
TGTGCCAGCAGCTTAGCCCCCGTACTAGCGGGAGGGGGGCAGTACTTC
>few|TRBJ2-7|.|TRBV4-3
CASSQATSRQIYEQYF
TGCGCCAGCAGCCAAGCCACGTCTAGACAGATCTACGAGCAGTACTTC